The entry that follows covers one TCR beta chain sequence. TCRdb's copy holds only in-frame clones and misses some; the assay was immunoSEQ multiplex PCR. Among more than 150,000 clones listed, around 90% were seen once. This sample was taken from a study of blood T cell repertoires in COVID-19. Study-level information: In each case, the material was cDNA or gDNA derived from T cells, B-cell-depleted T cells, or PBMCs.

The sequencing sample was made of PBMCs or T cells enriched from blood (not recorded which). The receptor's source is a woman in her 30s who had recovered from COVID-19.

The CDR3, as DNA: TGTGCCAGCAGCTCCGAGGGCGGTTTTGGCTACACCTTC. Amino acids: CASSSEGGFGYTF. V usage is TRBV7-9 and J usage is TRBJ1-2; D is unresolved. V lost 4 bases and J 7 bases, leaving 13 bases between the germline ends. The CDR3 is 13 residues long. The germline gives CDR1 SEHNR, CDR2 FQNEAQ (reference sequence).